This T cell receptor (delta chain) was captured by sequencing in a study of gamma-delta chains in newborns, infants, children. This clone has a handful of counts. J was trimmed by 0 bases and V by 0 bases; bases with no gene match: 26. CDR1 is GEAIGNYY, CDR2 EKD, per germline. There are 24 residues in the CDR3. TCRdb used CATT to re-call clones from the reads. The data show around 5,000 delta-chain clones, approximately 15% seen once. The material sequenced was blood, taken at baseline. The clonotype comes from a child who was a newborn, infant or young child, either healthy, febrile or measles-vaccinated (not recorded which). The V call is TRDV2, the J call TRDJ1; TRDD3 matches 11 bases. The CDR3 DNA reads TGTGCCTGTGACACCGTAGTACCGGCCACTGACCGTACTGGGGGATATCGGGACACCGATAAACTCATCTTT. Translating gives CACDTVVPATDRTGGYRDTDKLIF.